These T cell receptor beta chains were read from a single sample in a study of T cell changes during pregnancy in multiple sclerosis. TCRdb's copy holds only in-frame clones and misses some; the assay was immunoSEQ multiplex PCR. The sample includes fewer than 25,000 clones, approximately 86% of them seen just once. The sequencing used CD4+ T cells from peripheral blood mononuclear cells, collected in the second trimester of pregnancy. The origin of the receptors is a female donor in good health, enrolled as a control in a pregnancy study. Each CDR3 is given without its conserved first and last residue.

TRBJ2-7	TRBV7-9	ASSAGVLYEQY
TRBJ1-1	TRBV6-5	ASSKWYMNTEAF
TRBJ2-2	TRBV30	AWGPGLLSNTGELF
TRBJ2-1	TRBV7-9	ASSPRTGRGTNEQF
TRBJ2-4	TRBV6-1	ASTGGGSENIQY
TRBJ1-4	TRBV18	ASSTGKTNEKLF
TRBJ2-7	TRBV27	ASSLPYEQY
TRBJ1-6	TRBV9	ASSDRDRFIDSPLH
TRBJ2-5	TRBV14	ASSQEGVAGGRETQY
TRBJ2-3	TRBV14	ASSLRGDTQY
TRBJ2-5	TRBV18	ASSRTGETQY
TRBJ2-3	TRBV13	ASSRSGTGGPASTDTQY
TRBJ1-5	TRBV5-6	ASSVQGNQPQH
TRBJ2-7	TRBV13	ASSLRGSPYEQY
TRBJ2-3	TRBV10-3	AISGGGATDTQY
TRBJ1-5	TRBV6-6	ASSADSSGNQPQH
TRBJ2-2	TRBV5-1	ASSSDRANTGELF
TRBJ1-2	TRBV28	ASSSGQGYGYT
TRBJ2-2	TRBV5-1	ASSLAASGRVTGELF
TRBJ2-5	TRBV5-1	ASSPRTEGETQY
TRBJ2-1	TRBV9	ASSVGGLAAYNEQF
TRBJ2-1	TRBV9	ARAFPGARGREQF
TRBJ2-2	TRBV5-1	ASSWGQGNTGELF
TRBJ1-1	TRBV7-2	ASSLARAPGTEAF
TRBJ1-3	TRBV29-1	SVAFRGFSGNTIY
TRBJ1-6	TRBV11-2	ASSPGEGLTLH
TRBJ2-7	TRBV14	ASSRGTGVDGYEQY